Listed below are T cell receptor beta chains from one sample, sequenced in a study of blood T cell repertoires in COVID-19. Measured with immunoSEQ multiplex PCR; TCRdb has only the in-frame clones, and not every one. The sample consists of about 220,000 clones, roughly 80% of them appearing once. Sequenced sample: peripheral blood. The receptors come from a human donor in a cohort sampled during active COVID-19. CDR3s include the opening cysteine and the closing phenylalanine or tryptophan.

J	V	CDR3
TRBJ2-5	TRBV7-8	CASSLAGLAGIETQYF
TRBJ2-6	TRBV7-9	CASTTWGGPGANVLTF
TRBJ2-7	TRBV5-1	CASNSKQGADEQYF
TRBJ1-1	TRBV10-1	CASTPPGQLLNTEAFF
TRBJ1-1	TRBV7-9	CASSLSTEAFF
TRBJ1-4	TRBV25-1	CASSEPDRFNEKLFF
TRBJ2-1	TRBV19	CASSIDGSSSYNEQFF
TRBJ2-7	TRBV6-5	CASSYSRDRSYEQYF
TRBJ1-1	TRBV7-9	CASSLLRGNIMNTEAFF
TRBJ1-6	TRBV7-3	CASSLLATGPNSPLHF
TRBJ1-5	TRBV18	CASSPNRASNQPQHF
TRBJ2-7	TRBV5-1	CASSSGLAVREQYF
TRBJ1-5	TRBV5-8	CASSTGQGTFSNQPQHF
TRBJ2-4	TRBV9	CASSVASGSQNIQYF
TRBJ1-2	TRBV9	CASSPVGVNNNYGYTF
TRBJ2-7	TRBV11-2	CASSSTSGLSYEQYF
TRBJ2-7	TRBV7-9	CASSTQLAGVYEQYF
TRBJ1-6	TRBV6-5	CASSYSTGVGSPLHF
TRBJ2-1	TRBV30	CAWSVRGRSSYNEQFF
TRBJ1-1	TRBV4-3	CASSQDLATEAFF